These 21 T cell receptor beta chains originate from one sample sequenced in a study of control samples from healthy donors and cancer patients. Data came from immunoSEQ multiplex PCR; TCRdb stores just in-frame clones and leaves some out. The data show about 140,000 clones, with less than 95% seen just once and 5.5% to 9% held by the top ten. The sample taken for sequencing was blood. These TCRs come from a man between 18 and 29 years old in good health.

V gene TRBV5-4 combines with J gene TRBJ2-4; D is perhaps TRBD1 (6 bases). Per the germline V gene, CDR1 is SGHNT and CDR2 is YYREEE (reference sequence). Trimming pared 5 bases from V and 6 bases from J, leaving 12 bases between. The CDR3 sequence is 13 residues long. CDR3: CASRRDTLNIQYF. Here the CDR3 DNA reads TGTGCCAGCAGACGGGACACACTAAACATTCAGTACTTC.

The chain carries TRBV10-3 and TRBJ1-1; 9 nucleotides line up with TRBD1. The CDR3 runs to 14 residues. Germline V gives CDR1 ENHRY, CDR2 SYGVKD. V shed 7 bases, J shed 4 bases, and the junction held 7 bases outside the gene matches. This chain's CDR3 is CAIKVQGAGTEAFF. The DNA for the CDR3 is TGTGCCATCAAGGTACAGGGGGCAGGCACTGAAGCTTTCTTT.

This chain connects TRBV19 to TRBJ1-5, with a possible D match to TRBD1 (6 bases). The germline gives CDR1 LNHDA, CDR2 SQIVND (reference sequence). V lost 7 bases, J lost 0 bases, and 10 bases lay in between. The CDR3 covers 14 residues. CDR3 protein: CASKGVDSNQPQHF. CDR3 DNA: TGTGCCAGTAAGGGGGTGGATAGCAATCAGCCCCAGCATTTT.

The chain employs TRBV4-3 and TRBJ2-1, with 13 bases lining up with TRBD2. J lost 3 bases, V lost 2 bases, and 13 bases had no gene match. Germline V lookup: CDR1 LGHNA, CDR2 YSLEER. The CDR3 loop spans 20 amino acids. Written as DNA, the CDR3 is TGCGCCAGCAGCCAACAACCGCCGGATACTAGCGGGGGGGTCTACAATGAGCAGTTCTTC. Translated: CASSQQPPDTSGGVYNEQFF.

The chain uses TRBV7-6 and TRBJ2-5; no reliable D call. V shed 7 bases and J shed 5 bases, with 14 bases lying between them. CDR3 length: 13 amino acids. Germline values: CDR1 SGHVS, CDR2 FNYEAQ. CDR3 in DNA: TGTGCCAGCACCCCGGGTTTATCGGAGACCCAGTACTTC. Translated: CASTPGLSETQYF.

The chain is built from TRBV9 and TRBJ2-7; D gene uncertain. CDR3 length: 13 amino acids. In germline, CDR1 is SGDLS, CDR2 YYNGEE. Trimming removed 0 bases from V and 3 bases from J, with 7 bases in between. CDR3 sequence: CASSVDQYYEQYF. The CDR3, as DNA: TGTGCCAGCAGCGTAGATCAGTACTACGAGCAGTACTTC.

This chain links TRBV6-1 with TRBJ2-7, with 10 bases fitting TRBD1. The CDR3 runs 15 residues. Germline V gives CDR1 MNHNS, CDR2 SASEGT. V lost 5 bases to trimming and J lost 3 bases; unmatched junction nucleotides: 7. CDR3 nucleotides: TGTGCCAGCAGTCTCCCGGGACAGGGGCTCTACGAGCAGTACTTC. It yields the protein CASSLPGQGLYEQYF.

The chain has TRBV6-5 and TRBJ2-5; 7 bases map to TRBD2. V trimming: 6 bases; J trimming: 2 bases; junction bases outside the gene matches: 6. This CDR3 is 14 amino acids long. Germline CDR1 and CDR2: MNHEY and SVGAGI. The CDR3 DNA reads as TGTGCCAGCAGGAGAGGCGGGGGTCAAGAGACCCAGTACTTC. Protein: CASRRGGGQETQYF.

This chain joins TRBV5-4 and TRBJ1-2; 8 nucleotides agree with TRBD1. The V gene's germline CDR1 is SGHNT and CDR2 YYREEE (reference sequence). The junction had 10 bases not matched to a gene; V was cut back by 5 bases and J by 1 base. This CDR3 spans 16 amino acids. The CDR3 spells CASRPNPGQDNYGYTF. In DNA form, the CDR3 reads TGTGCCAGCAGACCCAATCCGGGACAGGATAACTATGGCTACACCTTC.

CDR3 DNA: TGTGCCAGCAGCGTAGATAGCAGCTTTGACGAGCAGTACTTC. It yields the protein CASSVDSSFDEQYF. This chain links TRBV9 with TRBJ2-7; D call uncertain. Between the trimmed V and J ends, which lost 0 bases and 5 bases, there was a span of 12 bases. Looked up from germline, CDR1 is SGDLS and CDR2 is YYNGEE. This CDR3 comprises 14 residues.

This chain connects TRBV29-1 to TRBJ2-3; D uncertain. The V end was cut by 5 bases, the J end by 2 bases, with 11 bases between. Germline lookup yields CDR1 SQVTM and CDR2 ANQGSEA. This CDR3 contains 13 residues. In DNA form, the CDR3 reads TGCAGCGTTTTGACACTGGTCACAGATACGCAGTATTTT. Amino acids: CSVLTLVTDTQYF.

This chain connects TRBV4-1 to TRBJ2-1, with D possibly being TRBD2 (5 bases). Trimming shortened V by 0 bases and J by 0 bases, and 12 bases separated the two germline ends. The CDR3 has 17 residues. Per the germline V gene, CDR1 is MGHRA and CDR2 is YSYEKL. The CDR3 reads CASSQDGLPSSYNEQFF. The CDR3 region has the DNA TGCGCCAGCAGCCAAGATGGACTCCCCAGCTCCTACAATGAGCAGTTCTTC.

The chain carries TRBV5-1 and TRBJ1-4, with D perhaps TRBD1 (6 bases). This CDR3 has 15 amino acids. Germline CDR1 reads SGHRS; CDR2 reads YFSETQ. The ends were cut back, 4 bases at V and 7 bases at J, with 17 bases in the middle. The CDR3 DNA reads TGCGCCAGCAGCGCAAACAGGGTCGGGACTGAAAAACTGTTTTTT. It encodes CASSANRVGTEKLFF.

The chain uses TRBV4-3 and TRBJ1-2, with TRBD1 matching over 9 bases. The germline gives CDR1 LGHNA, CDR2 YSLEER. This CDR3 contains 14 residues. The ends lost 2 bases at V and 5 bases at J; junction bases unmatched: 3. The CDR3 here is CASSQRQGEYGYTF. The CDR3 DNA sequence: TGCGCCAGCAGCCAACGACAGGGGGAGTATGGCTACACCTTC.

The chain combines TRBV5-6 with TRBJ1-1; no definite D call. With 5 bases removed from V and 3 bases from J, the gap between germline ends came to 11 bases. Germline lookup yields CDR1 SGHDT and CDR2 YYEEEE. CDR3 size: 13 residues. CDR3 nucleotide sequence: TGTGCCAGCAGTTTGAGCGGAGACACTGAAGCTTTCTTT. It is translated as CASSLSGDTEAFF.

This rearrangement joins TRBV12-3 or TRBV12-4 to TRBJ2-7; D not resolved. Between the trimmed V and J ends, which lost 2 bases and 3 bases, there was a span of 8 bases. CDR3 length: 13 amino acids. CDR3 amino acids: CASSLSGGYEQYF. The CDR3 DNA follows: TGTGCCAGCAGTTTATCGGGCGGCTACGAGCAGTACTTC.

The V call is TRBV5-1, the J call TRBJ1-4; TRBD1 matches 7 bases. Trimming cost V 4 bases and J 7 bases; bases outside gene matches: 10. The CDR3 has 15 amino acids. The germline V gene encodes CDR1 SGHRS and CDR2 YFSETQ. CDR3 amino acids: CASSAGEGAGEKLFF. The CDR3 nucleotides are TGCGCCAGCAGCGCTGGAGAGGGGGCGGGTGAAAAACTGTTTTTT.

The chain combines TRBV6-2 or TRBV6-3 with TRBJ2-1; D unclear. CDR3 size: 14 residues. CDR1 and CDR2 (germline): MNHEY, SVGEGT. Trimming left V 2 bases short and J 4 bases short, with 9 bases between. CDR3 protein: CASSYGQDYNEQFF. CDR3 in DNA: TGTGCCAGCAGTTACGGGCAGGATTACAATGAGCAGTTCTTC.

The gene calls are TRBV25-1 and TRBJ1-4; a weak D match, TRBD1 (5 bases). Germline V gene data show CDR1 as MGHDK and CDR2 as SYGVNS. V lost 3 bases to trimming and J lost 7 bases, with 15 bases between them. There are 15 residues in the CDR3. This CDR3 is CASSDAGPVGEKLFF. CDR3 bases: TGTGCCAGCAGTGACGCAGGGCCGGTAGGTGAAAAACTGTTTTTT.

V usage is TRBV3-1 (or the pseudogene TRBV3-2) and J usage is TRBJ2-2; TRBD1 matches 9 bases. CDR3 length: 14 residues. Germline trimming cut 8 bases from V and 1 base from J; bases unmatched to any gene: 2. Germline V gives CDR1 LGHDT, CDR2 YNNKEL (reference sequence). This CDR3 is CASGTGRNTGELFF. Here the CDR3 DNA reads TGTGCCAGCGGGACAGGGCGGAACACCGGGGAGCTGTTTTTT.

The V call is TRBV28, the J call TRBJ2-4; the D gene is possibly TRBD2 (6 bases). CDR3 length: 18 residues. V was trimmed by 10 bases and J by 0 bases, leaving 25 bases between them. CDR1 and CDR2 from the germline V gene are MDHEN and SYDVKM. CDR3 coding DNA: TGTGCCATCGAATCTCTGGCTAGCCGGGGGTTAGCCAAAAACATTCAGTACTTC. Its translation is CAIESLASRGLAKNIQYF.